Each of the 9 T cell receptor beta chains below was sequenced from the same sample in a study of CD8 T cells in ankylosing spondylitis. In TCRdb, the 5' RACE reads were re-called with MiXCR into one record per CDR3 protein. The sample has just over 300,000 distinct CDR3 sequences, around 20% seen once; the top ten hold about 3.5%. Sample: blood, either unsorted or a sorted T cell fraction (not recorded which). These receptors were collected from a female donor with ankylosing spondylitis or in good health (not recorded which).

This chain uses TRBV20-1 with TRBJ2-1; TRBD2 is a possible D gene (5 bases). Trimming took off 6 bases at V and 3 bases at J, with 15 bases between the two ends. CDR1 and CDR2 from the germline V gene are DFQATT and SNEGSKA (reference sequence). This CDR3 has 14 residues. CDR3 protein: CSATLVRVYNEQFF. CDR3 sequence (DNA): TGCAGTGCGACCCTAGTGAGGGTCTACAATGAGCAGTTCTTC.

V and J are TRBV4-3 and TRBJ2-1, with D possibly TRBD1 on 5 matching bases. The germline V gene encodes CDR1 LGHNA and CDR2 YSLEER. V lost 5 bases to trimming and J lost 9 bases, with 23 bases between them. The CDR3 sequence is 16 residues long. The CDR3 nucleotides read TGCGCCAGCAGCTTTCGGATCGGCAGGGTGGGTAGTGAGCAGTTCTTC. The encoded protein is CASSFRIGRVGSEQFF.

The gene calls are TRBV15 and TRBJ2-1; perhaps D is TRBD1 or TRBD2 (6 bases each). The CDR3 runs 17 residues. Germline assignment: CDR1 LNHNV and CDR2 YYDKDF (reference sequence). V was shortened by 0 bases and J by 8 bases, with 20 bases between the two germline ends. The CDR3 loop is CATSRDEGVVGGDEQFF. CDR3 DNA sequence: TGTGCCACCAGCAGAGATGAGGGGGTGGTGGGGGGCGATGAGCAGTTCTTC. Combining the CDR3 with reference TRBV15 and TRBJ2-1 gives the whole variable domain DAMVIQNPRYQVTQFGKPVTLSCSQTLNHNVMYWYQQKSSQAPKLLFHYYDKDFNNEADTPDNFQSRRPNTSFCFLDIRSPGLGDTAMYLCATSRDEGVVGGDEQFFGPGTRLTVL.

The chain joins TRBV6-1 to TRBJ2-3; TRBD1 aligns across 8 bases. The length of the CDR3 is 15 residues. Germline CDR1 and CDR2: MNHNS and SASEGT. V lost 6 bases and J lost 5; bases outside the gene matches: 10. CDR3 sequence (DNA): TGTGCCAGCAGACGGATGGACAGGGTGCAAGATACGCAGTATTTT. It encodes CASRRMDRVQDTQYF.

In this sample, this clonotype turned up a few times. Here the CDR3 DNA reads TGTGCCACCAGCAGAGATTTAGGGGGAGACACTGAAGCTTTCTTT. Residues: CATSRDLGGDTEAFF. The chain carries TRBV15 and TRBJ1-1; a possible D gene is TRBD1 (6 bases). V was clipped by 0 bases and J by 3 bases, with 11 bases between them. Per germline, CDR1 LNHNV and CDR2 YYDKDF (reference sequence). This CDR3 comprises 15 residues. The full variable domain, completed using reference TRBV15 and TRBJ1-1, is DAMVIQNPRYQVTQFGKPVTLSCSQTLNHNVMYWYQQKSSQAPKLLFHYYDKDFNNEADTPDNFQSRRPNTSFCFLDIRSPGLGDTAMYLCATSRDLGGDTEAFFGQGTRLTVV.

This clonotype was observed once. CDR3 DNA sequence: TGTGCCAGCAGGTCACAAGTCCAAGAGACCCAGTACTTC. Its protein product is CASRSQVQETQYF. This chain links TRBV7-9 with TRBJ2-5; D is undetermined. The CDR3 sequence is 13 residues long. V was pared by 6 bases and J by 1 base, with 9 bases between. Germline CDR1 is SEHNR and CDR2 is FQNEAQ (reference sequence).

The chain couples TRBV12-3 or TRBV12-4 to TRBJ2-3, with 9 positions matching TRBD2. The trim removed 6 bases at V and 6 bases at J, leaving 16 bases unmatched. CDR3 length equals 17 residues. Here the CDR3 DNA reads TGTGCCAGCAGACCTCGCCCAGCGGGAGGTCGAGGGGATACGCAGTATTTT. Protein: CASRPRPAGGRGDTQYF.

The rearrangement links TRBV5-6 to TRBJ2-3; D tentatively reads TRBD1 or TRBD2 (5 bases each). Trimming left V 4 bases short and J 1 base short, with 13 bases between. Germline loops: CDR1 SGHDT, CDR2 YYEEEE. The CDR3 is 15 residues long. The CDR3 bases are TGTGCCAGCAGCCCAGAGGGGATTGGCACAGATACGCAGTATTTT. It translates to CASSPEGIGTDTQYF.

V gene TRBV11-2 combines with J gene TRBJ2-7; possible D gene TRBD1, 5 bases. CDR3 length equals 15 residues. Looked up from germline, CDR1 is SGHAT and CDR2 is FQNNGV. V lost 1 base to trimming and J lost 4 bases, with 14 bases between them. The CDR3 loop is CASSLGPQRQYEQYF. CDR3 nucleotides: TGTGCCAGCAGCTTAGGTCCCCAGAGACAGTACGAGCAGTACTTC. The full variable domain, with the rest looked up from reference TRBV11-2 and TRBJ2-7, is EAGVAQSPRYKIIEKRQSVAFWCNPISGHATLYWYQQILGQGPKLLIQFQNNGVVDDSQLPKDRFSAERLKGVDSTLKIQPAKLEDSAVYLCASSLGPQRQYEQYFGPGTRLTVT.